The 20 T cell receptor beta chains given below trace back to one sample, sequenced in a study of long-term antiretroviral therapy in people with HIV. Sequencing relied on immunoSEQ assay v3.0, run at survey level. TCRdb keeps only in-frame clones here, not all; method: immunoSEQ multiplex PCR. In the table there are 25,000 to 35,000 clones, roughly 95% of which are singletons. Sequencing was performed on unsorted PBMCs, taken roughly 6.4 years after starting antiretroviral therapy. These receptors were taken from a man aged 30-40 years with HIV.

This chain joins TRBV4-2 and TRBJ1-1; tentative D call: TRBD1 (5 bases). The V and J ends lost 3 bases and 6 bases respectively, with 14 bases between them. The germline gives CDR1 LGHNA, CDR2 YNFKEQ. The CDR3 is made up of 14 amino acids. CDR3 bases: TGTGCCAGCAGCCAGAGGACAAAGGGTTCTGAAGCTTTCTTT. Residues: CASSQRTKGSEAFF.

The V gene is TRBV19, the J gene TRBJ2-7, with TRBD1 matching over 7 bases. The CDR3 runs 12 residues. V was clipped by 11 bases and J by 4 bases; unmatched bases: 8. From germline, CDR1 is LNHDA and CDR2 SQIVND (reference sequence). As DNA, the CDR3 is TGTGCCCGGCTAGGGACAGCATACGAGCAGTACTTC. Residues: CARLGTAYEQYF. Full variable domain (outside the CDR3, taken from reference TRBV19 and TRBJ2-7): DGGITQSPKYLFRKEGQNVTLSCEQNLNHDAMYWYRQDPGQGLRLIYYSQIVNDFQKGDIAEGYSVSREKKESFPLTVTSAQKNPTAFYLCARLGTAYEQYFGPGTRLTVT.

V is TRBV7-9 and J is TRBJ1-1, with 7 bases lining up with TRBD1. Germline values: CDR1 SEHNR, CDR2 FQNEAQ (reference sequence). The CDR3 runs to 12 residues. Trimming cost V 5 bases and J 10 bases; bases outside gene matches: 7. This chain's CDR3 is CASSAQGIGAFF. The CDR3 bases are TGTGCCAGCAGCGCACAGGGGATCGGAGCTTTCTTT.

This chain connects TRBV7-9 to TRBJ1-1, with TRBD1 identical over 8 bases. The germline V gene has CDR1 SEHNR and CDR2 FQNEAQ (reference sequence). V was clipped by 1 base and J by 11 bases; unmatched bases: 12. CDR3 length: 15 amino acids. The CDR3 is CASSLVAGGAGGAFF. CDR3 nucleotides: TGTGCCAGCAGCTTAGTGGCAGGGGGCGCCGGTGGTGCTTTCTTT.

The chain employs TRBV5-4 and TRBJ2-7; no clear D. Trimming stripped 0 bases from V and 3 bases from J, with 4 bases between. The germline gives CDR1 SGHNT, CDR2 YYREEE (reference sequence). CDR3 length: 12 residues. The CDR3 protein is CASSLERYEQYF. DNA of the CDR3: TGTGCCAGCAGCTTGGAGCGCTACGAGCAGTACTTC.

V gene TRBV5-1 combines with J gene TRBJ2-4; unclear D gene. Trimming stripped 4 bases from V and 0 bases from J, with 8 bases between. This CDR3 has 14 residues. Germline CDR1 is SGHRS and CDR2 is YFSETQ. This CDR3 reads CASSPGLAKNIQYF. DNA of the CDR3: TGCGCCAGCAGCCCTGGGCTAGCCAAAAACATTCAGTACTTC.

This clone has only one observation. The chain joins TRBV6-1 to TRBJ1-6; 7 positions match TRBD1. The CDR3 covers 15 residues. Unmatched junction bases numbered 3, after V lost 4 bases and J lost 3 bases. Germline CDR1 MNHNS, CDR2 SASEGT. DNA for the CDR3: TGTGCCAGCAGTGGCGGGACAGTCTATAATTCACCCCTCCACTTT. Translating it yields CASSGGTVYNSPLHF.

The chain has TRBV6-5 and TRBJ2-5, with TRBD2 matching 9 bases. V was pared by 5 bases and J by 0 bases, with 4 bases of the junction left unmatched. The germline CDR1 and CDR2 sequences are MNHEY and SVGAGI. This CDR3 spans 15 amino acids. The CDR3 DNA is TGTGCCAGCAGTCCGACTAGCGGCGACCAAGAGACCCAGTACTTC. Protein product: CASSPTSGDQETQYF.

The chain recombines TRBV2 with TRBJ2-1; tentative D call: TRBD2 (6 bases). This CDR3 spans 16 amino acids. V was clipped by 5 bases and J by 8 bases, with 22 bases between them. CDR1 and CDR2 (germline): SNHLY, FYNNEI. Here the CDR3 reads CASSTSGGDPSDEQFF. Here the CDR3 DNA reads TGTGCCAGCAGTACATCAGGCGGGGATCCTTCCGATGAGCAGTTCTTC.

V is TRBV5-1 and J is TRBJ2-5; 7 bases agree with TRBD1. Losses at the gene ends were 0 bases for V and 5 bases for J; bases not matched to a gene: 7. The CDR3 runs 15 residues. Germline V gives CDR1 SGHRS, CDR2 YFSETQ. The CDR3 nucleotides read TGCGCCAGCAGCTTGGGACAGGGTGGGTCGGAGACCCAGTACTTC. It specifies CASSLGQGGSETQYF.

The V and J genes are TRBV4-3 and TRBJ2-7, with 10 bases identical to TRBD1. In germline, CDR1 is LGHNA, CDR2 YSLEER. With 4 bases clipped from V and 3 bases from J, the junction kept 6 bases outside the gene matches. The CDR3 sequence is 15 residues long. CDR3 coding DNA: TGCGCCAGCAGCCGCCGGGACAGGGGTCTCTACGAGCAGTACTTC. It encodes CASSRRDRGLYEQYF.

This clone was counted a single time. V gene TRBV4-3 combines with J gene TRBJ2-7, with 8 nucleotides matching TRBD1. Germline V lookup: CDR1 LGHNA, CDR2 YSLEER. J was trimmed by 5 bases and V by 1 base; bases with no gene match: 4. The CDR3 totals 14 residues. The CDR3 nucleotides read TGCGCCAGCAGCCAAGCCAGGGGGCAAGACGAGCAGTACTTC. Residues: CASSQARGQDEQYF.

The chain links TRBV5-1 to TRBJ1-4; tentatively, D is TRBD1 (5 bases). The CDR3 consists of 15 residues. Germline CDR1 and CDR2: SGHRS and YFSETQ. V was clipped by 4 bases and J by 7 bases, with 17 bases between them. CDR3 nucleotides: TGCGCCAGCAGCGGAGGACAAAGAGGCAGTGAAAAACTGTTTTTT. Residues: CASSGGQRGSEKLFF. The variable domain in full, with the rest retrieved from reference TRBV5-1 and TRBJ1-4, is KAGVTQTPRYLIKTRGQQVTLSCSPISGHRSVSWYQQTPGQGLQFLFEYFSETQRNKGNFPGRFSGRQFSNSRSEMNVSTLELGDSALYLCASSGGQRGSEKLFFGSGTQLSVL.

The V and J genes are TRBV29-1 and TRBJ2-1, with D unclear. The CDR3 totals 14 residues. The V gene lost 7 bases and the J gene lost 0 bases, with 13 bases spanning the gap. Germline CDR1 SQVTM, CDR2 ANQGSEA. CDR3 residues: CSGGVGSSYNEQFF. Here the CDR3 DNA reads TGCAGCGGAGGTGTCGGTAGCTCCTACAATGAGCAGTTCTTC.

The chain couples TRBV6-5 to TRBJ2-5, with TRBD2 identical over 9 bases. Germline CDR1 is MNHEY and CDR2 is SVGAGI. After removal of 2 bases from V and 4 bases from J, the junction contained 5 bases not matched to a gene. The CDR3 loop spans 15 amino acids. The DNA for the CDR3 is TGTGCCAGCAGTTACGGCGGGGGGGAGTTAGAGACCCAGTACTTC. Protein sequence: CASSYGGGELETQYF.

This sequence joins TRBV7-2 and TRBJ2-1, with D tentatively TRBD1 or TRBD2 (5 bases each). CDR1 is SGHTA, CDR2 FQGNSA, per germline. The CDR3 is 15 residues long. The germline V and J ends were trimmed by 7 bases and 0 bases, with 13 bases remaining between them. The CDR3 reads CASTPLGASYNEQFF. The CDR3 DNA reads TGTGCCAGCACCCCGCTCGGGGCCTCCTACAATGAGCAGTTCTTC. Complete variable domain (other parts from reference TRBV7-2 and TRBJ2-1): GAGVSQSPSNKVTEKGKDVELRCDPISGHTALYWYRQSLGQGLEFLIYFQGNSAPDKSGLPSDRFSAERTGGSVSTLTIQRTQQEDSAVYLCASTPLGASYNEQFFGPGTRLTVL.

V gene TRBV5-1 combines with J gene TRBJ2-3; a possible D gene is TRBD1 (8 bases). V shed 4 bases and J shed 5 bases, with 26 bases lying between them. Germline values: CDR1 SGHRS, CDR2 YFSETQ. This CDR3 has 18 amino acids. CDR3 residues: CASSTGLLTGGGQDTQYF. CDR3 nucleotide sequence: TGCGCCAGCAGCACGGGATTACTAACAGGGGGGGGGCAAGATACGCAGTATTTT.

This clone occurred a few times. The genes are TRBV20-1 and TRBJ1-4, with 9 bases matching TRBD1. The germline V gene encodes CDR1 DFQATT and CDR2 SNEGSKA (reference sequence). The CDR3 length is 11 residues. With 6 bases clipped from V and 15 bases from J, the junction kept 8 bases outside the gene matches. CDR3 DNA sequence: TGCAGTGCCAGACCGGGACAGGGCGTGTTTTTT. Its translation is CSARPGQGVFF.

This chain uses TRBV10-2 with TRBJ2-5; D might be TRBD1 (7 bases). The germline V gene encodes CDR1 WSHSY and CDR2 SAAADI. The CDR3 length is 15 residues. Trimming removed 2 bases from V and 5 bases from J, with 15 bases in between. The CDR3 reads CASSEVRGDRETQYF. The CDR3 nucleotides read TGCGCCAGCAGTGAGGTCAGGGGGGATAGGGAGACCCAGTACTTC.

The chain joins TRBV19 to TRBJ2-1; 7 nucleotides match TRBD2. This CDR3 spans 17 amino acids. The germline gives CDR1 LNHDA, CDR2 SQIVND (reference sequence). V lost 4 bases, J lost 0 bases, and 9 bases stayed unmatched. CDR3 in amino acids: CASSRSSGGFSYNEQFF. CDR3 DNA sequence: TGTGCCAGTAGTAGATCTAGCGGCGGTTTCTCCTACAATGAGCAGTTCTTC.